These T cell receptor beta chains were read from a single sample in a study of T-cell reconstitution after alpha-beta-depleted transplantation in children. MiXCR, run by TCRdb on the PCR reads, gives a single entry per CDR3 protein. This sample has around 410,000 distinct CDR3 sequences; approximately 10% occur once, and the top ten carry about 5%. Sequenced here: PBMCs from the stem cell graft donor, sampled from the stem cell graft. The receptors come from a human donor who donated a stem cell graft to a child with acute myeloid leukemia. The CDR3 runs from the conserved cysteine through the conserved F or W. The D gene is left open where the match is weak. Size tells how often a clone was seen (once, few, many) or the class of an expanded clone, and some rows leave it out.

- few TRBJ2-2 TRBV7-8 CASSLVTGNTGELFF TGTGCCAGCAGCTTAGTCACCGGAAACACCGGGGAGCTGTTTTTT
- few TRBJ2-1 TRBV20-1 CSAREAREFF TGCAGTGCTAGGGAGGCCCGGGAGTTCTTC
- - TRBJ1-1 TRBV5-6 CASSLLMFEGQRTEAFF TGTGCCAGCAGCTTGTTAATGTTCGAGGGGCAGCGCACTGAAGCTTTCTTT
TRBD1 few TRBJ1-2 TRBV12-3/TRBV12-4 CASSPGQGSGYTF TGTGCCAGCAGTCCCGGACAGGGGAGCGGCTACACCTTC
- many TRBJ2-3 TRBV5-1 CASTPGGTDTQYF TGTGCCAGCACCCCTGGGGGCACAGATACGCAGTATTTT
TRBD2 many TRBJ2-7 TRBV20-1 CSASRASGRRMSYEQYF TGCAGTGCTAGCCGGGCTAGCGGGAGAAGGATGTCCTACGAGCAGTACTTC
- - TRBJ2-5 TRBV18 CASSPRTGWETQYF TGTGCCAGCTCACCGCGGACCGGCTGGGAGACCCAGTACTTC
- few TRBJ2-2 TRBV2 CARGTRGNDLNTGELFF TGTGCCAGGGGTACCAGGGGCAACGATCTCAACACCGGGGAGCTGTTTTTT
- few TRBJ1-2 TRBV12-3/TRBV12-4 CASSRRGDGYTF TGTGCCAGCAGCCGACGAGGGGATGGCTACACCTTC
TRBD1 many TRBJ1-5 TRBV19 CASHHGGQGQPQHF TGTGCCAGCCACCATGGGGGACAGGGACAGCCCCAGCATTTT
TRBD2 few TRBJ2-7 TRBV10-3 CAISAGTSASYEQYF TGTGCCATCAGTGCCGGGACTAGCGCCTCCTACGAGCAGTACTTC
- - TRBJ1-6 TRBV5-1 CASRNNNSPLHF TGCGCCAGCAGGAACAATAATTCACCCCTCCACTTT
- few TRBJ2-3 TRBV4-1 CASSQDPATKFTDTQYF TGCGCCAGCAGCCAAGATCCGGCTACAAAATTCACAGATACGCAGTATTTT
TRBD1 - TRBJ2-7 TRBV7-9 CASRSRDRDPEQYF TGTGCCAGCAGATCACGGGACAGGGATCCCGAGCAGTACTTC
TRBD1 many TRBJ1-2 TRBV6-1 CASSQQGVINYGYTF TGTGCCAGCAGTCAACAGGGGGTGATAAACTATGGCTACACCTTC
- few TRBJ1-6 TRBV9 CASSVSTAYNSPLHF TGTGCCAGCAGCGTTAGTACAGCCTATAATTCACCCCTCCACTTT
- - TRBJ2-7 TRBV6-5 CASSYFPGAGPYEQYF TGTGCCAGCAGTTACTTCCCCGGGGCAGGGCCATACGAGCAGTACTTC
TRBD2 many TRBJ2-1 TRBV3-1 CASSRGGGARGNEQFF TGTGCCAGCAGCCGGGGCGGGGGGGCCCGAGGCAATGAGCAGTTCTTC
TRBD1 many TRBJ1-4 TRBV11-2 CASSPGQGFEKLFF TGTGCCAGCAGCCCGGGACAGGGATTCGAAAAACTGTTTTTT
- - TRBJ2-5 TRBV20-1 CSARDRATETQYF TGCAGTGCTAGAGATCGGGCAACCGAGACCCAGTACTTC
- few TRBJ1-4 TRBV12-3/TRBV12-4 CASGGPRGEKLFF TGTGCCAGTGGGGGGCCCCGTGGTGAAAAACTGTTTTTT
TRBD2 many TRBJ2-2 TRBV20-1 CSARGLAGYTGELFF TGCAGTGCTAGAGGACTAGCGGGTTACACCGGGGAGCTGTTTTTT
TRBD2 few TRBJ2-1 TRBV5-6 CASSQRLAWNEQFF TGTGCCAGCAGTCAAAGACTAGCTTGGAATGAGCAGTTCTTC
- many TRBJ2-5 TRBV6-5 CASSRSRETQYF TGTGCCAGCAGCCGGAGTAGGGAGACCCAGTACTTC
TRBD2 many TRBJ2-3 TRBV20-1 CSAIGTSGNTDTQYF TGCAGTGCAATTGGGACTAGCGGGAATACAGATACGCAGTATTTT
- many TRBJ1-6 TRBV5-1 CASSFAEANSPLHF TGCGCCAGCAGCTTTGCAGAAGCTAATTCACCCCTCCACTTT
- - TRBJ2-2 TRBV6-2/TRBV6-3 CASSYSPRRVNTGELFF TGTGCCAGCAGTTACTCCCCTCGACGGGTGAACACCGGGGAGCTGTTTTTT
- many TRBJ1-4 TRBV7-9 CASSFGSSNEKLFF TGTGCCAGCAGCTTTGGCAGCTCTAATGAAAAACTGTTTTTT
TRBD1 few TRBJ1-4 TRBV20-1 CSARTGATNEKLFF TGCAGTGCTAGGACAGGGGCTACTAATGAAAAACTGTTTTTT
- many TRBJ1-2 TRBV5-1 CASTVGERYGYTF TGCGCCAGCACCGTCGGGGAGCGATATGGCTACACCTTC
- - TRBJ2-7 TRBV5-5 CASSLSSWDGYEQYF TGTGCCAGCAGCTTGAGCAGCTGGGATGGATACGAGCAGTACTTC
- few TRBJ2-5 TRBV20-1 CSARTSETQYF TGCAGTGCTAGGACCTCAGAGACCCAGTACTTC
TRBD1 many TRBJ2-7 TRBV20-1 CSATRDRGLEQYF TGCAGTGCAACCCGGGACAGGGGGCTCGAGCAGTACTTC
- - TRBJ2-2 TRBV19 CASNREETANTGELFF TGTGCCAGTAACCGAGAGGAGACTGCAAACACCGGGGAGCTGTTTTTT
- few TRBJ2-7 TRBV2 CASGEQYF TGTGCCAGCGGGGAGCAGTACTTC
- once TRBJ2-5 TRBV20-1 CSARMGLGEAQYF TGCAGTGCTAGGATGGGGTTGGGAGAGGCCCAGTACTTC
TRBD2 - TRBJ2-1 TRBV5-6 CASSLDGGIYNEQFF TGTGCCAGCAGCTTGGACGGGGGGATCTACAATGAGCAGTTCTTC
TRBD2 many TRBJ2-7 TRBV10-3 CAISEGLAGYYEQYF TGTGCCATCAGTGAAGGACTAGCGGGGTACTACGAGCAGTACTTC
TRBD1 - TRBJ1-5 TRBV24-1 CATSDFRGLGSNQPQHF TGTGCCACCAGTGATTTCAGGGGGCTAGGGAGCAATCAGCCCCAGCATTTT
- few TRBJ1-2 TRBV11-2 CASRPFGAKDRYYGYTF TGTGCCAGCAGACCCTTCGGCGCCAAGGACAGATACTATGGCTACACCTTC
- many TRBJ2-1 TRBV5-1 CASSLAQGNDEQFF TGCGCCAGCAGCTTGGCGCAGGGTAATGATGAGCAGTTCTTC
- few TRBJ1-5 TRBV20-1 CSAREGSNQPQHF TGCAGTGCTAGAGAGGGCAGCAATCAGCCCCAGCATTTT
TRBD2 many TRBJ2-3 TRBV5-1 CASSLGQRGDTQYF TGCGCCAGCAGCTTGGGACAGCGGGGGGATACGCAGTATTTT
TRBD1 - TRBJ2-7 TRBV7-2 CASSHQGPPGGQDEQYF TGTGCCAGCAGCCACCAAGGGCCGCCTGGGGGACAGGACGAGCAGTACTTC
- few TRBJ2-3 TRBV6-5 CASSYSGEDTDTQYF TGTGCCAGCAGTTATAGCGGAGAGGACACAGATACGCAGTATTTT
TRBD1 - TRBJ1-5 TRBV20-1 CSARGGTDSNQPQHF TGCAGTGCTAGAGGGGGGACAGATAGCAATCAGCCCCAGCATTTT
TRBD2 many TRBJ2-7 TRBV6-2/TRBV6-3 CASSYGGLAASYEQYF TGTGCCAGCAGTTACGGGGGACTAGCGGCCTCCTACGAGCAGTACTTC
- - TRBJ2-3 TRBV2 CASSEARVDTQYF TGTGCCAGCAGTGAAGCGCGAGTGGATACGCAGTATTTT
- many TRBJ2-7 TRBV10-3 CANGLGSYEQYF TGTGCCAATGGACTGGGCTCCTACGAGCAGTACTTC
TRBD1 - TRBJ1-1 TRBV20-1 CSAMTGWGMNTEAFF TGCAGTGCTATGACAGGGTGGGGTATGAACACTGAAGCTTTCTTT
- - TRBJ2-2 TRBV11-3 CASSPRGPPLNTGELFF TGTGCCAGCAGCCCTCGGGGGCCGCCCCTTAACACCGGGGAGCTGTTTTTT
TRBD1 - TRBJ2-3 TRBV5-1 CASSPDRGFPDTQYF TGCGCCAGCAGCCCGGACAGGGGGTTTCCAGATACGCAGTATTTT
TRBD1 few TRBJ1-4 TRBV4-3 CASSPVGTENEKLFF TGCGCCAGCAGCCCGGTAGGGACAGAAAATGAAAAACTGTTTTTT
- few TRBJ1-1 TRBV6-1 CASTGTPSSNTEAFF TGTGCCAGCACTGGGACGCCCTCCTCAAACACTGAAGCTTTCTTT
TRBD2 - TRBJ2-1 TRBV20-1 CSANGGADSYNEQFF TGCAGTGCTAACGGGGGGGCTGACTCCTACAATGAGCAGTTCTTC